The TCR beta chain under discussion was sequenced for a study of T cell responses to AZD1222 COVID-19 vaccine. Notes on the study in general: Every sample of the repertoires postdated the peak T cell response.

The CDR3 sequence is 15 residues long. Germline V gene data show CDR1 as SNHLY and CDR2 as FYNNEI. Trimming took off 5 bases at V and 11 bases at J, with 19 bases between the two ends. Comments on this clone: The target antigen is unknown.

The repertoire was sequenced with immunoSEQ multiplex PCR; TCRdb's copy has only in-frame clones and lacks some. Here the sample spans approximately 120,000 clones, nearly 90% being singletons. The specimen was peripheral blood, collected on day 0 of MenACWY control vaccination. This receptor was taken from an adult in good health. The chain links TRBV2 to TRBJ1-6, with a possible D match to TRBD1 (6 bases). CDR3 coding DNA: TGTGCCAGCAGTCAGGCGGGAGGCAGGGGTACACCCCTCCACTTT. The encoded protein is CASSQAGGRGTPLHF.